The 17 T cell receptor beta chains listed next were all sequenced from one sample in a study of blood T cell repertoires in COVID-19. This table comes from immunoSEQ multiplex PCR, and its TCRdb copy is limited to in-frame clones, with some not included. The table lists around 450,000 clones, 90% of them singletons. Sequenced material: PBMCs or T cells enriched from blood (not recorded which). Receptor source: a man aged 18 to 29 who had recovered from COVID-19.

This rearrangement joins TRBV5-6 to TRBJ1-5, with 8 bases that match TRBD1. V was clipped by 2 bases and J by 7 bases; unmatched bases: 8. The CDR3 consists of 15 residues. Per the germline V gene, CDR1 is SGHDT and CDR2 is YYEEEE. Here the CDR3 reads CASSFYRGKGQPQHF. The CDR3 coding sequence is TGTGCCAGCAGCTTTTACAGGGGGAAGGGGCAGCCCCAGCATTTT.

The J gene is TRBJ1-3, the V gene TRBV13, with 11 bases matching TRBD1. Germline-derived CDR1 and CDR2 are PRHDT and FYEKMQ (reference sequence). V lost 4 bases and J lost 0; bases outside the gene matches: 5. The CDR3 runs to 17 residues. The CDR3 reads CASSSRTGGTSGNTIYF. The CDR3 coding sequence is TGTGCCAGCAGCTCCAGGACAGGGGGCACCTCTGGAAACACCATATATTTT.

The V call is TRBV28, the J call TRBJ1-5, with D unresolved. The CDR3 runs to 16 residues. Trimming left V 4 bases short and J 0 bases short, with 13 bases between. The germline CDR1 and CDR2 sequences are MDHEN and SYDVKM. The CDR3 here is CASSSPSGVSNQPQHF. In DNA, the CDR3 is TGTGCCAGCAGTTCCCCATCCGGAGTTAGCAATCAGCCCCAGCATTTT.

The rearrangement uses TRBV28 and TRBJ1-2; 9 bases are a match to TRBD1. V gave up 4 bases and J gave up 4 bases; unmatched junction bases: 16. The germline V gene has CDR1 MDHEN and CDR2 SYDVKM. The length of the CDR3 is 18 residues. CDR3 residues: CASSSPPGQGLDRYGYTF. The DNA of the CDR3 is TGTGCCAGCAGTTCGCCTCCGGGACAGGGCTTGGATCGCTATGGCTACACCTTC.

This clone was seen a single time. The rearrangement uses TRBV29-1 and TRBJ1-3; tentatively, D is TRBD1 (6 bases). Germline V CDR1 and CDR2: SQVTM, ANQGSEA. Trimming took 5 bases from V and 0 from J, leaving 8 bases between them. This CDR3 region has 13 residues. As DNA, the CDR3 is TGCAGCGTTCAACAGGGCTCTGGAAACACCATATATTTT. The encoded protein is CSVQQGSGNTIYF.

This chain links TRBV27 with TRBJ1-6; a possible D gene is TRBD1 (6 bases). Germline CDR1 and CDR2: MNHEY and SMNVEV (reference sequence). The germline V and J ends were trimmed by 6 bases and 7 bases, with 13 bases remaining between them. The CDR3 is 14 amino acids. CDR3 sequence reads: CASSPGTRNSPLHF. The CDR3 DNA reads TGTGCCAGCAGCCCTGGGACAAGGAATTCACCCCTCCACTTT.

Written as DNA, the CDR3 is TGTGCCAGCTCACCCTACGAAAGAGGGTATGGCTACACCTTC. This sequence encodes CASSPYERGYGYTF. The chain employs TRBV18 and TRBJ1-2; D remains ambiguous. The CDR3 is made up of 14 amino acids. V shed 3 bases and J shed 5 bases, with 13 bases lying between them. From germline, CDR1 is KGHSH and CDR2 LQKENI.

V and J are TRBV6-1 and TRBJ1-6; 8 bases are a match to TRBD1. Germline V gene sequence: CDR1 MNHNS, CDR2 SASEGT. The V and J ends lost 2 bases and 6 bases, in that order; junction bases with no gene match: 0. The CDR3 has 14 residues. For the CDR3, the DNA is TGTGCCAGCAGTGAAACAGGGGGTAATTCACCCCTCCACTTT. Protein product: CASSETGGNSPLHF.

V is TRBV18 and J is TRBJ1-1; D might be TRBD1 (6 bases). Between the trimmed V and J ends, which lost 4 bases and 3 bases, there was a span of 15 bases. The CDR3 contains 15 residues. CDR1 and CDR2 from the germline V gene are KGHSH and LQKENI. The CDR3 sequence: CASSLDSGSYTEAFF. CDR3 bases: TGTGCCAGCTCACTGGACAGTGGGTCGTACACTGAAGCTTTCTTT.

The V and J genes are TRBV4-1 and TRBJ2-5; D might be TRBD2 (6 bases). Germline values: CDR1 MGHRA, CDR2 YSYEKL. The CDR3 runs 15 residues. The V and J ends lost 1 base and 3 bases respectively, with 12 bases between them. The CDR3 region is CASSQGSGLKETQYF. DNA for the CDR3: TGCGCCAGCAGCCAAGGGTCGGGACTGAAAGAGACCCAGTACTTC.

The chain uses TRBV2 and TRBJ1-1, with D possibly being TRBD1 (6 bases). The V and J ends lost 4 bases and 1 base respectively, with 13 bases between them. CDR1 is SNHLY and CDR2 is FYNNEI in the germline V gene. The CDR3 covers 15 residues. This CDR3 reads CASSAARGPNTEAFF. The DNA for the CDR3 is TGTGCCAGCAGTGCAGCCAGGGGCCCGAACACTGAAGCTTTCTTT.

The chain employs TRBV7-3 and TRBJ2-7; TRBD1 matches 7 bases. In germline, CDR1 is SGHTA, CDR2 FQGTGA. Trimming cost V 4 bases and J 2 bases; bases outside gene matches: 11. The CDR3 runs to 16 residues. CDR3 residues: CASSSGRQGRPYEQYF. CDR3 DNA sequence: TGTGCCAGCAGCTCAGGAAGACAGGGTCGCCCCTACGAGCAGTACTTC.

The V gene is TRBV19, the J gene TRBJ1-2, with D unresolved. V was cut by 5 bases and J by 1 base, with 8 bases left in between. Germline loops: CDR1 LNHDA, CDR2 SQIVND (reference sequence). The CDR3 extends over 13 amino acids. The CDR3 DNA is TGTGCCAGTAGTTCCCGGGGTAACTATGGCTACACCTTC. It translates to CASSSRGNYGYTF.

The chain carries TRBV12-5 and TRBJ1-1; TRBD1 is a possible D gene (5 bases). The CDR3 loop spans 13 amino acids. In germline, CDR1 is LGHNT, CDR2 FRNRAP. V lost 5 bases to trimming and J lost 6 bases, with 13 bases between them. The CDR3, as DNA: TGTGCTAGTGGTCCACCAAGGGGTCCTGAAGCTTTCTTT. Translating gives CASGPPRGPEAFF.

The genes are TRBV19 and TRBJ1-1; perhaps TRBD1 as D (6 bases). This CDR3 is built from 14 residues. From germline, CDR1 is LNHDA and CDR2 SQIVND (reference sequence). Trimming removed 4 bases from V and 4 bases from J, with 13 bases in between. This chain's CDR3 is CASSNQTGSTEAFF. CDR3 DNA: TGTGCCAGTAGTAACCAGACAGGTAGCACTGAAGCTTTCTTT.

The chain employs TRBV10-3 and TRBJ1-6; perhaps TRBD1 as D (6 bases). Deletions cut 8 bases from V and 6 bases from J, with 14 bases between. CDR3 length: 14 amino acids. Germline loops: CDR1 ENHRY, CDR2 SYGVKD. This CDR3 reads CAIGTGTGNSPLHF. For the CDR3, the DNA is TGTGCCATCGGAACAGGGACGGGTAATTCACCCCTCCACTTT.

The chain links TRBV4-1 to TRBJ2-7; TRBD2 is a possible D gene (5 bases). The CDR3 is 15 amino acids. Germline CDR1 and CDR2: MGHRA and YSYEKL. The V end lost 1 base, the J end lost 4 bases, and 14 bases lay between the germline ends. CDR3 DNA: TGCGCCAGCAGCCAAGGGCCCAGCGGTGGTTACGAGCAGTACTTC. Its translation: CASSQGPSGGYEQYF.